This TCR beta chain was retrieved from a study of cytomegalovirus exposure and HLA in healthy donors. Study summary: Early on, a data release was issued that held roughly 80 million unique TCRs from HLA-typed donors.

A word on this clone: What it recognizes is unknown. The junction departs from germline at one end; a sequencing error may be responsible.

Findings of the study overall: At a 0.05 false discovery rate, a later analysis found 16,951 TCR beta sequences to be associated with HLA alleles.

Germline V gene data show CDR1 as MNHEY and CDR2 as SVGAGI. CDR3 length equals 16 residues. The PCR ran on 60 Vbeta and 13 Jbeta primers. As processed by the authors: An analysis that came later counted around 80 million unique TCR beta chains, some 11 million shared. Produced via immunoSEQ multiplex PCR; TCRdb's table is partial and in-frame only. V and J calls and clone size are as listed in that table; D and trimming were resolved from the DNA. In the table there are 150,000 or so clones, under 85% of which are singletons. Source material: PBMCs. The chain has TRBV6-5 and TRBJ1-4; maybe TRBD1 (5 bases). The TCR comes from a woman in her 30s in good health and CMV-seronegative. CDR3 residues: CASSYRWTPNNEKLFF. CDR3 nucleotides: TGTGCCAGCAGTTACCGATGGACACCGAATAATGAGAAACTGTTTTTT.